This TCR beta chain was observed in a study of OX40 agonist ivuxolimab in advanced cancers. The CDR3 sequence is 15 residues long. Germline V gene lookup returns CDR1 MNHEY and CDR2 SMNVEV (reference sequence). The germline V and J ends were trimmed by 7 bases and 0 bases, with 13 bases remaining between them. The protocol was immunoSEQ multiplex PCR, while the TCRdb copy is restricted to in-frame clones and leaves out a portion. In the table there are 20,000 to 25,000 clones, over 65% of which are singletons. This TCR was recovered from an adult with an advanced solid tumor such as melanoma, head and neck, liver or kidney cancer. The chain is built from TRBV27 and TRBJ1-3; D gene ambiguous. Sequencing used CD4+ or CD8+ T cells sorted from blood, obtained in a trial of the OX40 agonist ivuxolimab. The CDR3 nucleotides are TGTGCCAGCATGTACAGTGCTTACTCTGGAAACACCATATATTTT. Residues: CASMYSAYSGNTIYF.